The sequence of this T cell receptor beta chain was determined in a study of T-cell memory formation after mild COVID-19. Study context: The two donors had largely donor-specific TCR clusters. The study's findings and limits: Cross-reactive memory seemingly joined, as some responding clones were found in pre-infection memory. Researchers report contracting CD4+ clones mostly in CM and EM, with CD8+ clones in EMRA.

Each CDR3 protein gets one entry after TCRdb re-called the 5' RACE reads with MiXCR. The sample includes about 470,000 distinct CDR3 sequences, over 15% of them seen just once. This clonotype turned up a few times. Antigen: not known. Trimming took 4 bases from V and 10 from J; bases not matched to a gene: 10. The CDR3 extends over 15 amino acids. Germline V lookup: CDR1 SNHLY, CDR2 FYNNEI. This clonotype originated in an adult woman who had mild COVID-19 (a few samples of this study predate the infection). Cell type and time point are not known. The chain couples TRBV2 to TRBJ2-1; 10 nucleotides agree with TRBD2. The sequencing sample was made of PBMCs or a T cell subset sorted from them (not recorded which). The CDR3 DNA reads as TGTGCCAGCAGTGTTGTAGCGGGAGGAACGGGGGAGCAGTTCTTC. This sequence encodes CASSVVAGGTGEQFF.